This is a list of T cell receptor beta chains from one sample in a study of blood T cell repertoires in COVID-19. Measured with immunoSEQ multiplex PCR; TCRdb has only the in-frame clones, and not every one. There are around 170,000 clones in the sample; approximately 86% occur only once, and over 7.5% lies in the top ten. The sequenced sample was peripheral blood. These receptors originate from a man aged 45 to 65 with active or convalescent COVID-19. CDR3s include the opening cysteine and the closing phenylalanine or tryptophan. A D gene is named only where the DNA matches it firmly. Clone sizes are given selectively: once, few, many, or a class where the clone is expanded.

>TRBJ1-2|TRBV5-6|NA|NA
TGTGCCAGCAACCTTATTACAGGGTTTACTAACTATGGCTACACCTTC
CASNLITGFTNYGYTF
>TRBJ2-7|TRBV5-1|TRBD2|few
TGCGCCAGCAGCTTGTCCAGGGAGGGGACCGAGCAGTACTTC
CASSLSREGTEQYF
>TRBJ1-2|TRBV30|NA|NA
TGTGCCTGGAGTGTACCGGGGTATGGCTACACCTTC
CAWSVPGYGYTF
>TRBJ1-5|TRBV18|TRBD1|NA
TGTGCCAGCTCACCATTAGGGACAGGGGACCAGCCCCAGCATTTT
CASSPLGTGDQPQHF
>TRBJ1-3|TRBV18|NA|NA
TGTGCCAGCTCACCCGACAGCTCTGGAAACACCATATATTTT
CASSPDSSGNTIYF
>TRBJ1-4|TRBV10-3|NA|few
TGTGCCATCAGTGGACAGGCTAATGAAAAACTGTTTTTT
CAISGQANEKLFF
>TRBJ2-7|TRBV3-1/TRBV3-2|TRBD1|few
TGTGCCAGCAGCCAGGGGACAGGGTGGTACGAGCAGTACTTC
CASSQGTGWYEQYF
>TRBJ2-7|TRBV28|TRBD1|NA
TGTGCCAGCAGTGTCCAGGGGGAGAGCTACGAGCAGTACTTC
CASSVQGESYEQYF
>TRBJ2-7|TRBV6-1|NA|NA
TGTGCCAGCAGTGAGACAGGCCGAACCTACGAGCAGTACTTC
CASSETGRTYEQYF
>TRBJ2-2|TRBV30|NA|NA
TGTGCCTGGAGTGTACTGTCCGGGGAGCTGTTTTTT
CAWSVLSGELFF
>TRBJ2-1|TRBV27|TRBD1|NA
TGTGCCAGCAGTTACAACATCGGACAGGGGTCCTACAATGAGCAGTTCTTC
CASSYNIGQGSYNEQFF
>TRBJ1-5|TRBV2|TRBD1|NA
TGTGCCAGCAGTGGGACAGGGAACCAGCCCCAGCATTTT
CASSGTGNQPQHF
>TRBJ1-5|TRBV13|TRBD1|NA
TGTGCCAGCAGCTTAGGAGGACAGGGGAATCAGCCCCAGCATTTT
CASSLGGQGNQPQHF
>TRBJ1-5|TRBV27|NA|NA
TGTGCCAGCAGGACGGGGGGGGCCGGGCATTTT
CASRTGGAGHF
>TRBJ1-1|TRBV29-1|NA|NA
TGCAGCGGCGAGGGTCCGAACACTGAAGCTTTCTTT
CSGEGPNTEAFF
>TRBJ1-2|TRBV28|TRBD1|NA
TGTGCCAGCAACGATCCGGGACAGGGGGCGGAAGATGGCTACACCTTC
CASNDPGQGAEDGYTF
>TRBJ1-1|TRBV4-2|TRBD1|NA
TGTGCCAGCAGCCAACTTCCGGGACAGACTGAAGCTTTCTTT
CASSQLPGQTEAFF
>TRBJ1-4|TRBV7-2|NA|NA
TGTGCCAGCAGCTTAGGCAGGGGTAATGAAAAACTGTTTTTT
CASSLGRGNEKLFF
>TRBJ1-2|TRBV20-1|NA|NA
TGCAGTGCTAGGCGGGGAAATGGCTACACCTTC
CSARRGNGYTF
>TRBJ2-2|TRBV6-4|TRBD2|NA
TGTGCCAGCCTACTAGCGGGCGCGAACACCGGGGAGCTGTTTTTT
CASLLAGANTGELFF
>TRBJ1-5|TRBV9|TRBD1|few
TGTGCCAGCGGACAGGGGTATGATCAGCCCCAGCATTTT
CASGQGYDQPQHF
>TRBJ1-4|TRBV7-9|TRBD1|NA
TGTGCCAGCAGCTCTACAGGGGGGGCTAATGAAAAACTGTTTTTT
CASSSTGGANEKLFF
>TRBJ1-1|TRBV2|NA|NA
TGTGCCAGCAAAGGCGGGAACACTGAAGCTTTCTTT
CASKGGNTEAFF
>TRBJ1-5|TRBV7-2|TRBD1|NA
TGTGCCAGCAGCACCGGACAGGACAATCAGCCCCAGCATTTT
CASSTGQDNQPQHF
>TRBJ1-3|TRBV3-1/TRBV3-2|NA|NA
TGTGCCAGCAGCCGAGGGGGTACAGCTTCTCACTCTGGAAACACCATATATTTT
CASSRGGTASHSGNTIYF
>TRBJ1-2|TRBV6-5|TRBD1|NA
TGTGCCAGCAGAGCCCAGGGACAGGGGAACGGCTACACCTTC
CASRAQGQGNGYTF
>TRBJ1-4|TRBV5-1|NA|NA
TGCGCCAGCAGCTTAGTGAGTGGAACTAATGAAAAACTGTTTTTT
CASSLVSGTNEKLFF
>TRBJ1-1|TRBV6-4|NA|NA
TGTGCCAGCAGTAGGGAGATGAACACTGAAGCTTTCTTT
CASSREMNTEAFF
>TRBJ2-1|TRBV19|TRBD1|NA
TGTGCCAGTAGTATAGATCGGACAGGACTTCAGTTCTTC
CASSIDRTGLQFF
>TRBJ1-1|TRBV5-6|NA|NA
TGTGCCAGCAGCGCCCTCCCGGGGTCTGAAGCTTTCTTT
CASSALPGSEAFF
>TRBJ1-1|TRBV7-2|NA|NA
TGTGCCAGCAACGACAGGCTTGCAGAAGCTTTCTTT
CASNDRLAEAFF
>TRBJ1-4|TRBV4-3|NA|NA
TGCGCCAGCAGCCGAGATAGGACAGTGTCTAATGAAAAACTGTTTTTT
CASSRDRTVSNEKLFF
>TRBJ2-7|TRBV6-5|NA|NA
TGTGCCAGCACTATAGGGGACGAGCAGTACTTC
CASTIGDEQYF
>TRBJ1-2|TRBV5-6|NA|NA
TGTGCCAGCAGCTTCGACAGGGGCTACACCTTC
CASSFDRGYTF
>TRBJ2-7|TRBV6-5|NA|NA
TGTGCCAGCAGTTGGACGGAGGGGGGGCGAGGTTACGAGCAGTACTTC
CASSWTEGGRGYEQYF
>TRBJ1-4|TRBV5-1|NA|NA
TGCGCCAGCAGCAGGGGACAAAATGAAAAACTGTTTTTT
CASSRGQNEKLFF
>TRBJ2-4|TRBV11-2|NA|NA
TGTGCCAGCACCAGACAGGAGAGGGACATTCAGTACTTC
CASTRQERDIQYF